This TCR beta chain was sequenced for a study of cytomegalovirus exposure and HLA in healthy donors. Background on the study: Across about 400 genotyped donors, just over 80% landed in the Caucasian-associated ancestry cluster. Findings and caveats of the study: The authors later found HLA-associated TCR beta chains more clonally expanded than equally common others.

The study ran its PCR with 60 Vbeta and 13 Jbeta primers. In the source study's methods: In a later analysis, approximately 80 million unique TCR beta chains included roughly 11 million shared by two or more donors. Produced via immunoSEQ multiplex PCR; TCRdb's table is partial and in-frame only. V and J calls and clone size are as listed in that table; D and trimming were resolved from the DNA. The repertoire includes about 160,000 clones, 60% to 85% of them detected once, and around 6.3% sits in the top ten. V lost 4 bases to trimming and J lost 3 bases, with 21 bases between them. The CDR3 consists of 17 residues. The germline gives CDR1 SGHRS, CDR2 YFSETQ. Although they were nominally healthy when sampled, donors likely had unrecorded immune exposures. Concerning this clone: The antigen remains unidentified.

Sequencing was carried out using PBMCs. The chain carries TRBV5-1 and TRBJ2-3; D may be TRBD2 (6 bases). The sequence was obtained from a man aged 50 or older in good health and CMV-seropositive. CDR3 DNA sequence: TGCGCCAGCAGCACAGGCAATAGCGGCAGCCTAACAGATACGCAGTATTTT. Translated: CASSTGNSGSLTDTQYF. The whole variable domain, filled in from reference TRBV5-1 and TRBJ2-3, reads KAGVTQTPRYLIKTRGQQVTLSCSPISGHRSVSWYQQTPGQGLQFLFEYFSETQRNKGNFPGRFSGRQFSNSRSEMNVSTLELGDSALYLCASSTGNSGSLTDTQYFGPGTRLTVL.